This T cell receptor (beta chain) was sequenced in a study of T cells in Graves' hyperthyroidism and ophthalmopathy (dated by TCRdb to the late 2010s). Some background on the complete study: To identify distinguishing TCR V-J signatures, a discovery cohort of some 100 patients was used, comprising some 45 with Graves' ophthalmopathy and 57 with stable Graves' hyperthyroidism. The 75 to 100 discovery patients were randomly split 7:3 into training and test sets. Following sampling, methimazole starting at 30 mg daily was given to hyperthyroidism patients, and high-dose intravenous methylprednisolone was given to ophthalmopathy patients. Whether ophthalmopathy could be predicted prospectively was tested in an independent validation cohort made up of under 20 hyperthyroidism patients plus 17 patients who later progressed to ophthalmopathy. In about 6 Graves' hyperthyroidism patients, the study also compared T-cell repertoires from thyroid tissue with T-cell repertoires from blood. The paper reports TCR Vbeta CDR3 sequencing of some 140 peripheral blood samples: over 40 ophthalmopathy, roughly 74 hyperthyroidism and 17 progressor patients.

Turning to this clonotype: What antigen it recognizes has not been identified. It has no much larger one-base neighbor in the sample; base qualities were not kept.

Clipping removes 9 bases from V and 8 bases from J, with 10 as the unmatched junction base count. CDR1 SNHLY and CDR2 FYNNEI were looked up in the germline V gene. From the cysteine up to the phenylalanine, the CDR3 has a length of 14 residues. Just CDR3 DNA is preserved here, 42 bases in frame from base 1. TCR beta CDR3 regions were amplified from RNA transcripts. For the first round of RT-PCR on the TCR CDR3, the HTBI primer set was used together with the Qiagen OneStep RT-PCR kit. The libraries were constructed in a second round of multiplex PCR and then size-selected and purified. Sequencing of the libraries was done on an Illumina HiSeq2000 using paired-end 100 bp reads. As for the original processing: SOAPnuke was used to process the raw data, with reads discarded if the reads contained adapters or uncalled bases, had a mean Phred below 15, or lacked an exact constant-primer or identifier match. COPE v1.2.5 was used to merge high-quality paired reads, and clonotypes were defined as unique nucleotide sequences. MiTCR v1.1 was used to align the clonotypes against IMGT TRBV, TRBD and TRBJ reference segments. The analysis was restricted to V-J combinations with a frequency above 0.0001, which together covered just over 99% of the repertoires. A TCS score was defined as the ratio between F50 (clonal expansion) and ExV (chaos), using BLOSUM62-based TCRdist between CDR3 peptides within each V-J. Welch's t-statistics and random forest reduced roughly 500 V-J features to roughly 13, which were used in a naive Bayes classifier (R e1071). Thyroid-blood repertoire similarity was quantified with the Morisita-Horn index. Using fastp trimming at Q25 and MiXCR clonotype assembly, TCRdb reanalyzed the public sequencing data and kept in-frame beta chains. Each entry is one CDR3 protein sequence, shown with its most common DNA and genes. The V and J calls follow TCRdb's processing rather than the paper's. Here the sample has a few hundred thousand distinct CDR3 sequences; roughly 46% occur a single time. The top ten clones comprise about 8% of the sample.

A patient counted as having stable Graves' hyperthyroidism if no progression to ophthalmopathy occurred over 18 months of follow-up. The hyperthyroidism patients were between 18 and 65 years old and newly diagnosed, with a disease duration of less than 2 months. Patients with uncontrolled infections, other autoimmune diseases, pregnancy or lactation were excluded. Diagnoses were based on clinical symptoms, serum thyroxine and TRAb, thyroid ultrasound and orbital computed tomography. Total RNA was extracted using Trizol reagent, and RNA quality was assessed on an Agilent 2100 Bioanalyzer. Overall study outcomes, separate from this receptor: In validation, the model predicted progression to ophthalmopathy a median of 6.5 months before onset, with about 71% sensitivity and about 75% specificity. Most expanded thyroid clonotypes (frequency above 0.001) were also found in blood, which suggests that blood repertoires may mirror thyroid immune responses. Sample size was not statistically predetermined, and blinding of investigators to group allocation was not performed. A model built on a 13 V-J signature distinguished ophthalmopathy from stable hyperthyroidism, reaching about 88% sensitivity and under 84% specificity in cross-validation and 80%/75% in testing.

The sample comprised peripheral blood or thyroid tissue (not recorded which). This chain joins TRBV2 to TRBJ1-2; the central 12 bases match TRBD1. The sequence derives from a woman aged 18-29 years with Graves' hyperthyroidism. The nucleotide sequence reads TGTGCCAGTCCCGCCGGGACAGGGGGCAGGGGCTACACCTTC. This sequence encodes CASPAGTGGRGYTF.